This TCR beta chain was identified during a study of CD4 and CD8 cells across lung adenocarcinoma regions. Germline V gene lookup returns CDR1 MNHNS and CDR2 SASEGT. The V and J ends lost 7 bases and 3 bases respectively, with 13 bases between them. The CDR3 covers 13 residues. The table lists this clonotype with many counts. Localized lung adenocarcinoma, a non-small cell lung cancer, affected the donors. MiXCR was run by TCRdb on the PCR reads, yielding one entry per CDR3 protein. The repertoire holds around 20,000 distinct CDR3 sequences, with about 53% as singletons. The TCR sequence derives from a male donor with lung adenocarcinoma. The CD4 and CD8 labels of this study may be unreliable. The sample comprised CD8+ T cells from the margin of a lung tumor. The V call is TRBV6-1, the J call TRBJ2-7; D might be TRBD1 (6 bases). This chain's CDR3 is CASTPGVYYEQYF. CDR3 nucleotides: TGTGCCAGCACTCCAGGGGTTTACTACGAGCAGTACTTC.